The next 11 T cell receptor beta chains were all read from a single sample in a study of blood T cells in healthy people across ages. A J-beta primer mix and a sample-barcoded 5' primer were used in a second PCR of about 6 to 12 cycles. TCRdb fed the 5' RACE reads into MiXCR, producing one record per CDR3 protein. The sample includes hundreds of thousands of distinct CDR3 sequences, 25% to 30% of them seen just once. This same sample was also part of a study on T cells of mothers and their children.

Sequenced: blood. Receptors originate from a boy younger than 18 in good health.

The V and J genes are TRBV27 and TRBJ2-7; 7 bases line up with TRBD1. V was clipped by 5 bases and J by 0 bases; unmatched bases: 10. There are 16 residues in the CDR3. Germline V gives CDR1 MNHEY, CDR2 SMNVEV (reference sequence). DNA of the CDR3: TGTGCCAGCAGTACGCGACAGGGTGGAGGCTCCTACGAGCAGTACTTC. Its protein is CASSTRQGGGSYEQYF.

This clonotype has a handful of counts. The rearrangement links TRBV5-1 to TRBJ1-5, with TRBD1 identical over 10 bases. CDR1 and CDR2 (germline): SGHRS, YFSETQ. After removal of 4 bases from V and 7 bases from J, the junction contained 5 bases not matched to a gene. The CDR3 length is 14 residues. The CDR3 is CASSLGQGMQPQHF. The CDR3 bases are TGCGCCAGCAGCCTGGGACAGGGGATGCAGCCCCAGCATTTT.

The chain carries TRBV7-6 and TRBJ2-2; D may be TRBD1 (6 bases). Germline V lookup: CDR1 SGHVS, CDR2 FNYEAQ. The germline V and J ends were trimmed by 5 bases and 3 bases, with 22 bases remaining between them. The CDR3 extends over 18 amino acids. The CDR3 protein is CASSKSTTGNRHTGELFF. The CDR3, as DNA: TGTGCCAGCAGCAAAAGTACGACAGGAAATCGTCACACCGGGGAGCTGTTTTTT.

This clonotype came up a few times. The chain recombines TRBV12-5 with TRBJ1-1; D is unresolved. Germline V gives CDR1 LGHNT, CDR2 FRNRAP. The CDR3 consists of 13 residues. Trimming pared 1 base from V and 3 bases from J, leaving 6 bases between. The CDR3 is CASGLGLDTEAFF. The CDR3 region has the DNA TGTGCTAGTGGTTTGGGATTGGACACTGAAGCTTTCTTT.

The rearrangement joins TRBV5-1 to TRBJ2-1; 11 nucleotides match TRBD1. The CDR3 is 18 amino acids. The V gene end was trimmed by 1 base and the J gene end by 7 bases; junction bases not matched to a gene: 13. The germline CDR1 and CDR2 sequences are SGHRS and YFSETQ. The CDR3 DNA follows: TGCGCCAGCAGCTTGATGGGGACAGGGGGAGGTAGGGAAAATGAGCAGTTCTTC. This gives the protein CASSLMGTGGGRENEQFF.

The chain is built from TRBV9 and TRBJ1-1, with D perhaps matching TRBD1 (5 bases). The V end was cut by 4 bases, the J end by 3 bases, with 13 bases between. The V gene's germline CDR1 is SGDLS and CDR2 YYNGEE. The CDR3 contains 14 residues. The CDR3 spells CASSKQVGDTEAFF. DNA for the CDR3: TGTGCCAGCAGCAAGCAGGTGGGGGACACTGAAGCTTTCTTT.

The J gene is TRBJ2-4, the V gene TRBV7-9; no reliable D call. Germline V gives CDR1 SEHNR, CDR2 FQNEAQ (reference sequence). The CDR3 consists of 15 residues. Trimming removed 4 bases from V and 6 bases from J, with 16 bases in between. The CDR3 nucleotides read TGTGCCAGCAGCTCATTCGCGTCAATGGGAAACATTCAGTACTTC. This encodes CASSSFASMGNIQYF.

This rearrangement joins TRBV27 to TRBJ2-3; tentatively, D is TRBD2 (7 bases). Germline V CDR1 and CDR2: MNHEY, SMNVEV (reference sequence). The CDR3 loop spans 16 amino acids. Trimming pared 6 bases from V and 5 bases from J, leaving 21 bases between. CDR3 sequence (DNA): TGTGCCAGCAGCGCCGGGTGGGGGGGCGGTGTAGATACGCAGTATTTT. Residues: CASSAGWGGGVDTQYF.

This clonotype has only a few counts. The rearrangement uses TRBV12-3 or TRBV12-4 and TRBJ2-1, with TRBD1 as a possible D gene (6 bases). The V gene lost 5 bases and the J gene lost 0 bases, with 17 bases spanning the gap. The CDR3 contains 17 residues. The CDR3 nucleotides read TGTGCCAGCAGTGCGAACACCGGGACATTCTCCTACAATGAGCAGTTCTTC. Protein sequence: CASSANTGTFSYNEQFF.

This rearrangement joins TRBV5-1 to TRBJ2-5, with D unclear. Germline-derived CDR1 and CDR2 are SGHRS and YFSETQ. The CDR3 totals 12 residues. V was trimmed by 6 bases and J by 0 bases, leaving 6 bases between them. The CDR3 loop reads CASTPNQETQYF. The CDR3 nucleotides read TGCGCCAGCACCCCAAACCAAGAGACCCAGTACTTC. The full variable domain, in which reference TRBV5-1 and TRBJ2-5 provide the parts outside the CDR3, is KAGVTQTPRYLIKTRGQQVTLSCSPISGHRSVSWYQQTPGQGLQFLFEYFSETQRNKGNFPGRFSGRQFSNSRSEMNVSTLELGDSALYLCASTPNQETQYFGPGTRLLVL.

This clonotype was found a few times. DNA of the CDR3: TGTGCCAGCAGCGTAAGGGACACGGCGGGACAGACCCAGTACTTC. This sequence encodes CASSVRDTAGQTQYF. This chain uses TRBV9 with TRBJ2-5; D might be TRBD1 or TRBD2, each matching 6 bases. The CDR3 is 15 amino acids. The germline gives CDR1 SGDLS, CDR2 YYNGEE. With 1 base removed from V and 6 bases from J, the gap between germline ends came to 16 bases.